This record covers a single TCR beta chain. Which antigen it targets is not known. Per-base quality was not reported, and no clone a single base away is much larger than it. For commercial TCRB immunosequencing, 450 to 550 nanograms of biopsy DNA were submitted for each sample. Adaptive Biotechnology amplified CDR3 regions from genomic DNA with a two-step multiplex PCR that controlled for amplification bias. Primers for every V and J gene segment were used in the first PCR, and barcodes and Illumina adapters were added in the second PCR. An Illumina instrument was used to sequence the CDR3 libraries. The authors processed their data as follows. The analysis drew on both the pipelines supplied by the vendor and custom analysis of the raw data in R/Bioconductor running R version 3.3.0. Clonality, ranging from 0 to 1, was calculated as the inverse of the normalised Shannon entropy of all productive clones. The repertoire share taken up by the top 100 clones defined high-frequency clones, and only clones that passed a 95% confidence test were kept. The Simpson index measured repertoire diversity, and the Morisita-Horn index measured overlap between samples. In TCRdb, the immuneACCESS table is reduced to in-frame sequences with V and J assigned. These tables do not hold every clone; where another copy was compared, an unresolved V gene accounts for under half, and the others remain unexplained. The DNA gave D and trimming, while V, J and clone size come from that table. Here the sample has around 9,200 clones; approximately 79% occur a single time. The leading ten clones occupy 15% to 20% of the sample.

CDR1 is given as SGHAT and CDR2 as FQNNGV, both from the germline V gene. Trimming costs V 5 bases and J 5 bases, and their ends lie 18 bases apart. The CDR3 starts with the cysteine, ends with the phenylalanine, and has 15 residues. Of the read, only the CDR3 DNA is kept; its 45 bases are in frame from base 1. This specimen comes from a study of T cell repertoires in ileal Crohn's disease (dated by TCRdb to about 2019). With respect to the entire study: Median disease duration was around 7.9 years, and about 40% of patients were identified as active smokers at the time of surgery. Every patient underwent surgery because of a complication, which was stricturing disease in around 60% and penetrating disease in about 40%. Roughly half of the patients were given postoperative therapy, with 15 to 20 on anti-TNF agents and approximately ten on thiopurines. M6 samples were neoterminal ileum biopsies taken at postoperative colonoscopy. TCR repertoire analysis was done in roughly 57 Crohn's disease patients from a prospective multicentre cohort. The study ran alongside a multicentre cohort designed to identify predictors of early endoscopic recurrence after ileocolonic resection. Endoscopic postoperative recurrence was defined by a Rutgeerts score above i0. A total of 170 or so mucosal samples from approximately 60 patients were sequenced, collected from several sites on the surgical specimen and at postoperative endoscopy.

Per the publication, the time point label means: neoterminal ileum biopsy at postoperative endoscopy, about 6 months after surgery. Eligible patients were adults with ileal or ileocolonic Crohn's disease who had an indication for ileocolonic resection. Before DNA extraction, whole ileal mucosal biopsies were kept frozen at -80 degrees C. Genomic DNA was isolated from frozen whole biopsies using a TRizol-based method, and the DNA was quantified with a NanoDrop 2000 spectrophotometer. What the work shows at the level of the full study, not this receptor alone: Patients who were active smokers at surgery had a significantly higher proportion of clonal expansions than non-smokers (roughly 24% vs 19%, p=0.02). Mucosal CD4 and CD8 T cells were sorted and sequenced only in a subgroup of patients, whose size was not stated. More high-frequency clones were carried by sorted CD8 T cells than by CD4 T cells, suggesting that mucosal expansions were mainly CD8. Endoscopic recurrence was found to be associated with higher high-frequency clone percentages at surgery, and recurrence was observed in all patients with clonality above 26.8% (18/57). Postoperative endoscopy was performed at varying times within the first year after surgery, with a median delay of 6.9 months.

The chain employs TRBV11-2 and TRBJ1-1; TRBD1 is perhaps the D gene, given 6 matching bases. This sequence originates from an adult with Crohn's disease. The sequencing input was ileal tissue. At the DNA level, the sequence is TGTGCCAGCAGCCCGGAACAGGGTGGTTGGACTGAAGCTTTCTTT. Its protein reads: CASSPEQGGWTEAFF.